A single sample gave rise to the 2 T cell receptor beta chains below, sequenced in a study of T cells in Graves' hyperthyroidism and ophthalmopathy. Researchers amplified the TCR beta CDR3 regions from RNA transcripts. Carried out on the TCR CDR3, a first-round RT-PCR used the HTBI primer set. A single record per CDR3 protein comes from TCRdb applying MiXCR to the multiplex PCR reads. The sample lists about 610,000 distinct CDR3 sequences, about a sixth occurring once. Sequenced input: blood. The receptors were gathered from a woman between 40 and 55 years old with Graves' ophthalmopathy.

A note on this clonotype: This could be a read error, since a much larger clone is one nucleotide away. The chain combines TRBV6-1 with TRBJ2-3; D is perhaps TRBD1 or TRBD2 (5 bases each). Trimming took off 3 bases at V and 0 bases at J, with 13 bases between the two ends. CDR1 is MNHNS and CDR2 is SASEGT in the germline V gene. CDR3 length: 16 amino acids. The CDR3 DNA reads as TGTGCCAGCAGTGATGTTCCGGGGCGTAGCACAGATACGCAGTATTTT. This sequence encodes CASSDVPGRSTDTQYF.

The chain has TRBV7-6 and TRBJ2-7; the D gene is possibly TRBD2 (6 bases). Per the germline V gene, CDR1 is SGHVS and CDR2 is FNYEAQ. V was cut by 1 base and J by 3 bases, with 16 bases left in between. The CDR3 is 16 residues long. The CDR3 loop is CASSLVAASQSYEQYF. The CDR3 DNA is TGTGCCAGCAGCTTAGTAGCGGCTAGCCAAAGCTACGAGCAGTACTTC. Full variable domain (outside the CDR3, taken from reference TRBV7-6 and TRBJ2-7): GAGVSQSPRYKVTKRGQDVALRCDPISGHVSLYWYRQALGQGPEFLTYFNYEAQQDKSGLPNDRFSAERPEGSISTLTIQRTEQRDSAMYRCASSLVAASQSYEQYFGPGTRLTVT.